This T cell receptor (beta chain) is drawn from a study of blood T cells in healthy people across ages (dated by TCRdb to the mid-2010s). Concerning the study at large: In model experiments, template switching captured about one uniquely barcoded TCR beta cDNA molecule for every two T cells. To avoid experimental bias, donors of different ages were spread randomly across the sequencing lanes. To track age-related changes in TCR beta repertoire diversity, the study relied on deep sequencing normalized with unique cDNA molecular identifiers. The study analyzed two additional independent replicas of 1 million unique cDNA reads from the same blood draw for two donors, one aged 18 to 30 and one aged 80 or older. The donors were split into four age groups: young (average around 16 years), middle-aged (about 40), aged (around 67) and long-lived (roughly 77).

The CDR3 numbers 15 residues from cysteine through phenylalanine. The entry retains the CDR3 DNA only, 45 bases that are in frame from base 1. Reading the germline V gene gives CDR1 LGHNA and CDR2 YSLEER. Ends trimmed: V by 8 bases, J by 2 bases; bases unmatched to a gene: 10. Donors were 39 systemically healthy Caucasian individuals from Russia aged roughly 6 to 90 years. Ten milliliters of peripheral blood were drawn from each donor into EDTA-treated Vacutainer tubes. Ficoll-Paque density-gradient centrifugation was used to isolate PBMCs, with at least 6 million obtained per sample. Trizol reagent was used to extract total RNA from the PBMCs, yielding at least 5.5 micrograms per sample. For every donor, an aliquot of PBMCs went through flow cytometry to measure the percentages of naive CD45RAhigh/CD27high T cells. Results the study describes overall, beyond this receptor: Conclusive comparison of naive and antigen-experienced compartments was prevented by the profiling of bulk unsorted PBMCs. As age increased, observed TCR beta diversity per million T cells dropped in a roughly linear way, and a significant reduction was already evident by age around 41. Because donor CMV infection status was unknown, age-related changes in expanded clonotypes were potentially confounded. Total diversity estimates from one million sequenced T cells were considered lower bounds and underestimates. Compared with the aged group, the long-lived group had more naive CD4+ T cells, fewer expanded clones and increased TCR diversity, suggesting age selection. A strong correlation was found between observed TCR beta diversity and the percentage of naive T cells measured by flow cytometry.

Preparation of the library involved 5' RACE. Sequencing used an Illumina HiSeq 2500. A second PCR of about 7 to 12 cycles was performed with a sample-barcoded 5' primer and a J-beta primer mix. Each TCR beta cDNA molecule received a unique molecular identifier from a template-switch 5' adaptor carrying 12 random nucleotides. Each sample yielded at least 2.5 million CDR3-containing paired-end reads. The Mint cDNA synthesis kit, primed by a TRBC-specific oligonucleotide, was used to synthesize first-strand cDNA from all RNA. All cDNA was treated with uracil-DNA glycosylase and then went through a first 18-cycle PCR with the universal primers M1SS and BC2_uni_R. The source study handled its data this way. For normalization, 1 million high-quality reads were randomly selected from each sample, with every read carrying a distinct molecular identifier. Instead of being binned into consensus sequences, reads with shared molecular identifiers were discarded. MiTCR, with a Q25 quality threshold and the strictest error-elimination algorithm, was used for CDR3 identification, clonotype clustering and error correction. A nonparametric unseen species model with Euler transformation was used to estimate lower-bound total TCR beta diversity. TCRdb's own reprocessing of the public reads used fastp at Q25 and MiXCR and kept productive beta chains. Each record represents a unique CDR3 protein, reported with the most common genes and DNA among its rows. For this entry, the V and J calls and clone size follow TCRdb and not the study's own pipeline. The sample table records around 850,000 distinct CDR3 sequences; 30% to 45% of these occur just once. The ten largest clones take up 10% to 15% of the sample.

Regarding this clonotype: Its antigen has not been determined. The input lacks base qualities; no much larger clone sits a single base away.

The sequence was collected from a young man in good health. Sequencing input: blood. The chain joins TRBV4-3 to TRBJ2-3; TRBD1 agrees with 7 junctional bases. The sequenced DNA is TGCGCCAGCGGACAGGATGCAACTAACACAGATACGCAGTATTTT. Its translation reads: CASGQDATNTDTQYF.